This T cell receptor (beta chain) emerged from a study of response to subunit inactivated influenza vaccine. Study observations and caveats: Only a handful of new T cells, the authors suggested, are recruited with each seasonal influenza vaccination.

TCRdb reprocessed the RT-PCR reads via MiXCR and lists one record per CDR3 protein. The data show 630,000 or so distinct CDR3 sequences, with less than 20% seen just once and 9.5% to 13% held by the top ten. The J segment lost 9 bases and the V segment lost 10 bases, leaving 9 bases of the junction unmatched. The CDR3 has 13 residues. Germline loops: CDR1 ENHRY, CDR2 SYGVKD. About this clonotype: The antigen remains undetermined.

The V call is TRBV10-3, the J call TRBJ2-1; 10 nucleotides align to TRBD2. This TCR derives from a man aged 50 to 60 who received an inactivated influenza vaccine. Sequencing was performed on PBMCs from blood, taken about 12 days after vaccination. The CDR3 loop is CATEQREGGEQFF. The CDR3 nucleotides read TGTGCCACCGAGCAGCGGGAGGGCGGTGAGCAGTTCTTC.